The text below deals with one TCR beta chain. Original processing notes: The authors estimated nucleated cell counts from reference gene primer amplification. Using immunoSEQ multiplex PCR, the repertoire was profiled, and TCRdb retains in-frame clones only, with some absent. The V and J calls and clone size were taken over from that table, and D and trimming were inferred from the DNA. The sample has about 120,000 clones, approximately 86% seen once. Trimming removed 5 bases from V and 7 bases from J; junction bases left unmatched: 10. This CDR3 is 15 amino acids long. In germline, CDR1 is SGHNT, CDR2 YENEEA. This sample was taken from a study of blood T cell repertoires in COVID-19. Whole-study context: Sources were T cells, B-cell-depleted T cells, or PBMCs; the material itself was cDNA or gDNA.

Sequenced input: peripheral blood. The chain carries TRBV11-3 and TRBJ2-1; 8 bases align to TRBD2. This TCR was sampled from a man aged 35-49 years with acute or convalescent COVID-19. For the CDR3, the DNA is TGTGCCAGCAGCCCACACGGGGGGGCGTATAATGAGCAGTTCTTC. Its protein product is CASSPHGGAYNEQFF.